Shown below are 21 T cell receptor beta chains from a single sample sequenced in a study of T-cell memory formation after mild COVID-19. TCRdb re-called the 5' RACE reads with MiXCR, one entry per CDR3 protein. This table has 350,000 to 450,000 distinct CDR3 sequences, around 20% appearing once. Sequenced: PBMCs or a T cell subset sorted from them (not recorded which). The receptor set was obtained from an adult woman who had mild COVID-19 (a few samples of this study predate the infection). Cell type and time point are not known.

The chain carries TRBV7-6 and TRBJ2-7, with 9 bases lining up with TRBD2. The germline V gene encodes CDR1 SGHVS and CDR2 FNYEAQ. The J segment lost 0 bases and the V segment lost 1 base, leaving 4 bases of the junction unmatched. The CDR3 is made up of 16 amino acids. This CDR3 reads CASSLGAGGSSYEQYF. The CDR3 bases are TGTGCCAGCAGCTTAGGCGCGGGAGGGAGCTCCTACGAGCAGTACTTC.

This clonotype has just a few counts. This chain joins TRBV2 and TRBJ2-7; D may correspond to TRBD1 or TRBD2 (6 bases each). Germline CDR1 is SNHLY and CDR2 is FYNNEI. The CDR3 runs 18 residues. Trimming removed 4 bases at V and 6 bases at J, with 28 bases between. The CDR3 nucleotides read TGTGCCAGCAGTGTAAGGGGGGCGGAAAGTCGTCGAAGCGCCGAGCAGTACTTC. The encoded protein is CASSVRGAESRRSAEQYF.

The chain employs TRBV7-6 and TRBJ1-1; D unresolved. With 1 base removed from V and 1 base from J, the gap between germline ends came to 10 bases. CDR1 is SGHVS, CDR2 FNYEAQ, per germline. The CDR3 covers 15 residues. The CDR3 loop is CASSLVRQTNTEAFF. CDR3 DNA sequence: TGTGCCAGCAGCTTAGTGAGGCAGACGAACACTGAAGCTTTCTTT.

This clonotype appeared a few times. J is TRBJ1-6 and V is TRBV5-4; unclear D gene. Trimming cost V 0 bases and J 8 bases, with 6 bases left between them. The CDR3 runs to 13 residues. CDR1 SGHNT and CDR2 YYREEE come from the germline V gene (reference sequence). The CDR3: CASSLDRYSPLHF. The DNA for the CDR3 is TGTGCCAGCAGCTTGGATCGGTATTCACCCCTCCACTTT.

The V gene is TRBV7-9, the J gene TRBJ1-2; maybe TRBD1 (6 bases). Germline values: CDR1 SEHNR, CDR2 FQNEAQ (reference sequence). This CDR3 is built from 14 residues. V lost 7 bases to trimming and J lost 1 base, with 13 bases between them. This CDR3 reads CASTSPDSNYGYTF. The CDR3 bases are TGTGCCAGCACCTCCCCGGACAGTAACTATGGCTACACCTTC.

This chain connects TRBV5-1 to TRBJ1-1, with TRBD1 as a possible D gene (5 bases). Germline lookup yields CDR1 SGHRS and CDR2 YFSETQ. CDR3 length: 15 amino acids. V was shortened by 4 bases and J by 2 bases, with 15 bases between the two germline ends. CDR3 sequence: CASSQLQGLNTEAFF. CDR3 coding DNA: TGCGCCAGCAGCCAACTGCAGGGATTAAACACTGAAGCTTTCTTT.

This clonotype was seen only a few times. The chain employs TRBV2 and TRBJ2-2; no clear D gene. V gave up 4 bases and J gave up 0 bases, with 6 bases separating them. Germline CDR1 reads SNHLY; CDR2 reads FYNNEI. This CDR3 spans 14 amino acids. The CDR3 DNA reads as TGTGCCAGCAGTGGCCTCGCGAACACCGGGGAGCTGTTTTTT. This translates into CASSGLANTGELFF.

The chain has TRBV27 and TRBJ2-4; TRBD2 agrees at 7 bases. The V segment lost 5 bases and the J segment 8 bases; nucleotides outside the gene matches: 12. This CDR3 has 15 residues. Germline assignment: CDR1 MNHEY and CDR2 SMNVEV (reference sequence). The DNA for the CDR3 is TGTGCCAGCAGTCTCTACCGGGACTACGAATACATTCAGTACTTC. It codes for CASSLYRDYEYIQYF.

This clonotype was counted only a few times. The CDR3, as DNA: TGCGCCAGCAGCCAAGATCCGGAGGTGGGGGACTACGAGCAGTACTTC. Amino acids: CASSQDPEVGDYEQYF. V gene TRBV4-1 combines with J gene TRBJ2-7, with D perhaps assigned TRBD1 or TRBD2 (5 bases each). Germline-derived CDR1 and CDR2 are MGHRA and YSYEKL. The CDR3 covers 16 residues. V lost 0 bases to trimming and J lost 3 bases, with 15 bases between them.

A remark on this clonotype: One junction end does not reproduce the germline sequence, and a read error may be involved. The chain combines TRBV7-9 with TRBJ2-5, with D maybe TRBD1 (6 bases). CDR1 and CDR2 (germline): SEHNR, FQNEAQ (reference sequence). The CDR3 has 14 amino acids. The CDR3 is CDSSLAGQRETQYF. The CDR3 bases are TGTGACAGCAGCTTAGCTGGACAGCGAGAGACCCAGTACTTC.

This clonotype was counted a few times. The rearrangement joins TRBV12-3 or TRBV12-4 to TRBJ1-2; no clear D. The CDR3 is made up of 14 amino acids. The V and J ends lost 8 bases and 5 bases respectively, with 18 bases between them. This CDR3 reads CASCKIGGPYGYTF. DNA for the CDR3: TGTGCCAGCTGCAAGATCGGCGGCCCATATGGCTACACCTTC.

The sample holds a few counts of this clonotype. V and J are TRBV12-3 or TRBV12-4 and TRBJ1-4, with D unresolved. The CDR3 has 15 amino acids. V lost 3 bases and J 3 bases, leaving 11 bases between the germline ends. CDR3 region: CASSFGLTANEKLFF. The DNA of the CDR3 is TGTGCCAGCAGTTTTGGTTTGACGGCTAATGAAAAACTGTTTTTT.

The chain employs TRBV2 and TRBJ1-2, with no clear D. The CDR3 is made up of 15 amino acids. CDR1 is SNHLY and CDR2 is FYNNEI in the germline V gene. V was clipped by 5 bases and J by 4 bases, with 17 bases between them. CDR3 sequence (DNA): TGTGCCAGCAGTTCCCGGCAAGGCGGGGTCTATGGCTACACCTTC. As protein: CASSSRQGGVYGYTF.

The CDR3 spells CASSIQRSNEQFF. CDR3 DNA sequence: TGTGCCAGTAGTATACAGCGGAGCAATGAGCAGTTCTTC. The genes are TRBV19 and TRBJ2-1, with D perhaps matching TRBD2 (5 bases). Germline V gene data show CDR1 as LNHDA and CDR2 as SQIVND (reference sequence). Trimming took 2 bases from V and 6 from J, leaving 8 bases between them. CDR3 length: 13 amino acids.

This clonotype came up a few times. The chain is built from TRBV5-1 and TRBJ1-1; 7 bases are shared with TRBD1. The ends lost 4 bases at V and 5 bases at J; junction bases unmatched: 8. Germline V CDR1 and CDR2: SGHRS, YFSETQ. The CDR3 is made up of 14 amino acids. The CDR3 protein is CASSPGTDLTEAFF. The CDR3 DNA is TGCGCCAGCAGCCCAGGGACAGACCTTACTGAAGCTTTCTTT.

This clonotype was counted only a few times. The V gene is TRBV6-2 or TRBV6-3, the J gene TRBJ2-1; tentatively, D is TRBD2 (6 bases). Germline V lookup: CDR1 MNHEY, CDR2 SVGEGT. The V end lost 4 bases, the J end lost 5 bases, and 15 bases lay between the germline ends. The CDR3 is made up of 15 amino acids. In DNA form, the CDR3 reads TGTGCCAGCAGTTTGGCTAGCGTTGGAAACAATGAGCAGTTCTTC. It specifies CASSLASVGNNEQFF.

The J gene is TRBJ2-1, the V gene TRBV24-1, with TRBD1 matching 9 bases. J gave up 8 bases and V 2 bases, and 18 bases lay outside the gene matches. CDR1 and CDR2 (germline): KGHDR, SFDVKD. The CDR3 runs to 19 residues. The CDR3 region has the DNA TGTGCCACCAGTGATTCACAATCAACCGGGACAGGGTTTTTGCATGAGCAGTTCTTC. It encodes CATSDSQSTGTGFLHEQFF.

This clonotype came up many times. The rearrangement joins TRBV7-8 to TRBJ1-1; weak D call: TRBD1 (5 bases). Germline V gives CDR1 SGHVS, CDR2 FQNEAQ. The CDR3 consists of 14 residues. The V and J ends lost 5 bases and 4 bases respectively, with 14 bases between them. The CDR3 bases are TGTGCCAGCAGCCCGGGACCCGAGGGCACTGAAGCTTTCTTT. Translated, it gives CASSPGPEGTEAFF.

The chain links TRBV29-1 to TRBJ2-1, with D perhaps matching TRBD1 (6 bases). Trimming took 7 bases from V and 4 from J, leaving 23 bases between them. CDR1 is SQVTM and CDR2 is ANQGSEA in the germline V gene. The CDR3 totals 16 residues. This CDR3 reads CSATPTGKLPYNEQFF. The CDR3 DNA reads TGCAGCGCCACCCCTACAGGGAAGTTACCGTACAATGAGCAGTTCTTC.

The DNA of the CDR3 is TGTGCCAGTACCTATTTAGGGGGTACGCAGTATTTT. Protein sequence: CASTYLGGTQYF. The chain couples TRBV19 to TRBJ2-3; D might be TRBD1 (6 bases). The germline V gene encodes CDR1 LNHDA and CDR2 SQIVND (reference sequence). The V end lost 7 bases, the J end lost 8 bases, and 13 bases lay between the germline ends. The length of the CDR3 is 12 residues.

This clonotype was seen a few times. The missing conserved phenylalanine or tryptophan at the end of this CDR3 makes a read error likely. The chain is built from TRBV7-3 and TRBJ2-7; 9 bases fit TRBD2. The CDR3 sequence is 15 residues long. The ends lost 5 bases at V and 2 bases at J; junction bases unmatched: 7. Germline V gene sequence: CDR1 SGHTA, CDR2 FQGTGA. CDR3 amino acids: CASSPLAGEAYEQYL. Here the CDR3 DNA reads TGTGCCAGCAGCCCTTTAGCGGGAGAAGCCTACGAGCAGTACTTG.